This record covers a single TCR beta chain. Its antigen is currently unknown. The sample originates from a study of T cells expressing NK-cell markers. Study-level background: Seven sequenced donors out of eight were HCMV-seropositive, one seronegative. Study-wide findings and caveats: These clonotypes additionally ranked first within the CD3+CD56-NKG2C+ fraction of a handful of donors.

This CDR3 has 13 amino acids. In germline, CDR1 is LGHNA, CDR2 YNFKEQ. 5'RACE template switching built TCR beta cDNA with unique molecular identifiers. From the 5' RACE reads, TCRdb lists one entry per CDR3 protein and no DNA. In total, the table holds roughly 430,000 distinct CDR3 sequences. The rearrangement links TRBV4-2 to TRBJ1-1. This sequence was found in a woman between 18 and 70 years old in good health. Source material: blood T cells: a sorted CD56 or NKG2C T cell subset, CD4+ or CD8+ T cells, or bulk PBMC T cells (not recorded which). CDR3 protein: CASSQGPGPEAFF.